One T cell receptor beta chain is described in this entry. J gave up 4 bases and V 5 bases, and 8 bases lay outside the gene matches. This CDR3 has 14 residues. Per the germline V gene, CDR1 is SGHTA and CDR2 is FQGNSA. This record comes from a study of blood T cell repertoires in COVID-19. As for the study in general: Both acute and convalescent COVID-19 samples were obtained from the United States, Italy and Spain. From T cells, B-cell-depleted T cells, or PBMCs came the material, which was cDNA or gDNA.

Per the original data handling: Nucleated cell number was recorded as an estimate derived from reference gene primer amplification. Sequenced by immunoSEQ multiplex PCR; TCRdb stores in-frame clones only, minus some. V and J calls and clone size come straight from that table; D and trimming were deduced from the DNA. Of around 81,000 clones in the sample, 82% were seen once. This receptor was taken from a human donor in a cohort sampled during active COVID-19. V gene TRBV7-2 combines with J gene TRBJ2-7; TRBD1 matches at 7 bases. Sequencing was carried out using peripheral blood. The CDR3 reads CASSKTGTEYEQYF. DNA of the CDR3: TGTGCCAGCAGCAAAACCGGGACAGAGTACGAGCAGTACTTC. The entire variable domain, with the rest obtained from reference TRBV7-2 and TRBJ2-7, is as follows: GAGVSQSPSNKVTEKGKDVELRCDPISGHTALYWYRQSLGQGLEFLIYFQGNSAPDKSGLPSDRFSAERTGGSVSTLTIQRTQQEDSAVYLCASSKTGTEYEQYFGPGTRLTVT.